This record covers a single T cell receptor (beta chain). Its antigen is currently unknown. These data originate in a study of cytomegalovirus exposure and HLA in healthy donors. Study overall: Of several hundred genotyped donors, roughly 76% grouped in the Caucasian-associated ancestry cluster.

The CDR3 is made up of 16 amino acids. CDR1 and CDR2 from the germline V gene are KGHSH and LQKENI. After removal of 2 bases from V and 7 bases from J, the junction contained 8 bases not matched to a gene. Study-wide results and limits: For cytomegalovirus status, the classifier reportedly gave diagnoses with high specificity and sensitivity. The authors confirmed in vitro that a few CMV-associated chains were specific for CMV antigens.

Primers included in the PCR were 60 Vbeta and 13 Jbeta primers. Repertoires were generated with immunoSEQ multiplex PCR, while TCRdb's copy carries only in-frame clones and drops some. The table records 150,000 to 200,000 clones, around 80% of them present only once. Sequenced material: PBMCs. The chain has TRBV18 and TRBJ2-1, with 10 bases fitting TRBD2. This TCR derives from a woman in her 40s in good health and CMV-seropositive. CDR3 coding DNA: TGTGCCAGCTCACCAAACCCAGCGGGAGGGAGGAATGAGCAGTTCTTC. The encoded protein is CASSPNPAGGRNEQFF.